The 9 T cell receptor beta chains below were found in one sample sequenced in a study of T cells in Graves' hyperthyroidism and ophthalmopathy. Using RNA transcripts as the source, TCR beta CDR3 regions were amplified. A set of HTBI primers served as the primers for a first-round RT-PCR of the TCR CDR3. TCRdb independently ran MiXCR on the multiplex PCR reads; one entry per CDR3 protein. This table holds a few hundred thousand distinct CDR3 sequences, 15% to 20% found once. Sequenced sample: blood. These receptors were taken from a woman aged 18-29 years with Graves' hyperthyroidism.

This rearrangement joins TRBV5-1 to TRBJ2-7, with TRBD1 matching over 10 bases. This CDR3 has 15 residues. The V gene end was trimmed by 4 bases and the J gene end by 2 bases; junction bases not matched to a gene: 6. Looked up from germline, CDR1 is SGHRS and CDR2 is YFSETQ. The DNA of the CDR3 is TGCGCCAGCAGCCTGGGACAGGGGTACGCCTACGAGCAGTACTTC. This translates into CASSLGQGYAYEQYF.

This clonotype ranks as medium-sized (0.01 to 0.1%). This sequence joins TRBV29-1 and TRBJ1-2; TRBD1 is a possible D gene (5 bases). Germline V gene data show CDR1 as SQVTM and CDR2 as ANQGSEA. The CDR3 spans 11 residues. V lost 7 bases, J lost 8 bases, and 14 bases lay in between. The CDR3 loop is CSAVGAGGYTF. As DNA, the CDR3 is TGCAGCGCCGTCGGGGCCGGAGGCTACACCTTC.

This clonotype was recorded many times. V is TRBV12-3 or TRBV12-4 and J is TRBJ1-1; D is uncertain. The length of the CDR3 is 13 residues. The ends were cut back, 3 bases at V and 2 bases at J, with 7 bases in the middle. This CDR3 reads CASSFQINTEAFF. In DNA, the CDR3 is TGTGCCAGCAGTTTCCAGATAAACACTGAAGCTTTCTTT.

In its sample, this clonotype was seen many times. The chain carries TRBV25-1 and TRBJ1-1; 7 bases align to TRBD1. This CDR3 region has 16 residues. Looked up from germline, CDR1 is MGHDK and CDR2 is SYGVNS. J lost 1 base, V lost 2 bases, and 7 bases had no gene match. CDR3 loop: CASSELSGDRNTEAFF. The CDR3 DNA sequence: TGTGCCAGCAGTGAACTGTCGGGGGACAGGAACACTGAAGCTTTCTTT.

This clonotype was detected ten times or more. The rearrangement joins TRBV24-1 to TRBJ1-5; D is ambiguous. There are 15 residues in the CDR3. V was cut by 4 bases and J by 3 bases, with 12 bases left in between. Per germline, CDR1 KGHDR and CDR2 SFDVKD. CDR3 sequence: CATSDRWASNQPQHF. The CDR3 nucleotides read TGTGCCACCAGTGACCGATGGGCATCCAATCAGCCCCAGCATTTT.

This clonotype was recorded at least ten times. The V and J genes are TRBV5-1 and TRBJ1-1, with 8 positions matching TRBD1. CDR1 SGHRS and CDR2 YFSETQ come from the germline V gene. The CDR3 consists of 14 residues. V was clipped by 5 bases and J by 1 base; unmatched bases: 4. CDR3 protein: CASSWGQANTEAFF. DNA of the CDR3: TGCGCCAGCAGTTGGGGACAGGCGAACACTGAAGCTTTCTTT.

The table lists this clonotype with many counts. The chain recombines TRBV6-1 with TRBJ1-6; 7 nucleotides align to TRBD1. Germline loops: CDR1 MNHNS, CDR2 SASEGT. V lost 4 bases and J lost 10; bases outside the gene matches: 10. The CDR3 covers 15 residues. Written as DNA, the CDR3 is TGTGCCAGCAGTGGAGACAGGGACCCCAGGTCACCCCTCCACTTT. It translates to CASSGDRDPRSPLHF.

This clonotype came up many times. CDR3 nucleotide sequence: TGTGCCAGCAGCGGCGGGACTAGCGGGGGGAATGAGCAGTTCTTC. Translating it yields CASSGGTSGGNEQFF. V is TRBV7-3 and J is TRBJ2-1; TRBD2 matches 15 bases. The CDR3 runs to 15 residues. Germline V gene lookup returns CDR1 SGHTA and CDR2 FQGTGA. Losses at the gene ends were 5 bases for V and 7 bases for J; bases not matched to a gene: 3. The whole variable domain, remainder taken from reference TRBV7-3 and TRBJ2-1, is GAGVSQTPSNKVTEKGKYVELRCDPISGHTALYWYRQSLGQGPEFLIYFQGTGAADDSGLPNDRFFAVRPEGSVSTLKIQRTERGDSAVYLCASSGGTSGGNEQFFGPGTRLTVL.

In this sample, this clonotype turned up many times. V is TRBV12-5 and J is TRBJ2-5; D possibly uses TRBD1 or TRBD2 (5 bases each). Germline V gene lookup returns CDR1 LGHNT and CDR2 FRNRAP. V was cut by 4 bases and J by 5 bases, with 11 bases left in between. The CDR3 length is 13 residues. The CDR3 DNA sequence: TGTGCTAGTGGTTGGGGCCCGGGGGAGACCCAGTACTTC. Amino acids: CASGWGPGETQYF. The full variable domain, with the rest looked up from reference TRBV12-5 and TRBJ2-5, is DARVTQTPRHKVTEMGQEVTMRCQPILGHNTVFWYRQTMMQGLELLAYFRNRAPLDDSGMPKDRFSAEMPDATLATLKIQPSEPRDSAVYFCASGWGPGETQYFGPGTRLLVL.